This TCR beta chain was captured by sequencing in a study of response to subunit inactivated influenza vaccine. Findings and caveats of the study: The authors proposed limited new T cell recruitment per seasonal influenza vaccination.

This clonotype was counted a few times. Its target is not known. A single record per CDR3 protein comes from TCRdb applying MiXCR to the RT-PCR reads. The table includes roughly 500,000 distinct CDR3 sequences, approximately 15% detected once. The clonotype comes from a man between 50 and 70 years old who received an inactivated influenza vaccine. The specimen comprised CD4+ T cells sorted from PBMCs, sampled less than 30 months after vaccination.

CDR3 loop: CASYGQPNTEAFF. The CDR3 DNA is TGTGCCAGCTACGGACAGCCGAACACTGAAGCTTTCTTT. V is TRBV6-2 or TRBV6-3 and J is TRBJ1-1, with TRBD1 as a possible D gene (6 bases). V lost 8 bases to trimming and J lost 1 base, with 11 bases between them. Germline V lookup: CDR1 MNHEY, CDR2 SVGEGT. The CDR3 is made up of 13 amino acids.